The rows below give T cell receptor beta chains drawn from one sample of a study of neurological immune-mediated disorders. Via MiXCR, TCRdb re-called the 5' RACE reads, giving one row per CDR3 protein. The sample lists 65,000 to 70,000 distinct CDR3 sequences; around 4% were seen once. The sequenced sample was PBMCs. These receptors all come from a man in his fifties with multiple sclerosis. The CDR3 runs from the conserved cysteine through the conserved F or W.

v_call: TRBV5-1
j_call: TRBJ2-5
cdr3_aa: CASSLGAGREETQYF

v_call: TRBV20-1
j_call: TRBJ2-5
cdr3_aa: CSASSGHLGETQYF

v_call: TRBV5-1
j_call: TRBJ2-5
cdr3_aa: CASSTGLAWETQYF

v_call: TRBV5-1
j_call: TRBJ1-6
cdr3_aa: CASSTEQGSNSPLHF

v_call: TRBV5-1
j_call: TRBJ2-5
cdr3_aa: CASSLFPSHPQGAAGETQYF

v_call: TRBV7-9
j_call: TRBJ2-5
cdr3_aa: CASSPPYRGRETQYF

v_call: TRBV7-2
j_call: TRBJ1-2
cdr3_aa: CASSSQGAEGYTF

v_call: TRBV6-5
j_call: TRBJ2-3
cdr3_aa: CASSFTSAGTDTQYF

v_call: TRBV5-1
j_call: TRBJ1-4
cdr3_aa: CASSQGTVGEKLFF

v_call: TRBV20-1
j_call: TRBJ2-5
cdr3_aa: CSARLAGSQETQYF

v_call: TRBV25-1
j_call: TRBJ2-7
cdr3_aa: CASSGTPNYEQYF

v_call: TRBV27
j_call: TRBJ1-2
cdr3_aa: CASSLSQGNYGYTF

v_call: TRBV4-2
j_call: TRBJ2-7
cdr3_aa: CASSQEYLAGTYEQYF

v_call: TRBV19
j_call: TRBJ2-3
cdr3_aa: CASSSVGANTDTQYF

v_call: TRBV12-3/TRBV12-4
j_call: TRBJ2-2
cdr3_aa: CASSPTGDLTGELFF

v_call: TRBV6-6
j_call: TRBJ2-2
cdr3_aa: CANGPFAGELFF

v_call: TRBV7-2
j_call: TRBJ1-5
cdr3_aa: CASSLRQGYQPQHF

v_call: TRBV5-1
j_call: TRBJ2-7
cdr3_aa: CASSLVARYSYEQYF

v_call: TRBV20-1
j_call: TRBJ1-5
cdr3_aa: CSASLRSNQPQNF

v_call: TRBV20-1
j_call: TRBJ1-1
cdr3_aa: CSARDYGAGLMNTEAFF

v_call: TRBV20-1
j_call: TRBJ2-7
cdr3_aa: CSARDLRQATFYEQYF

v_call: TRBV5-1
j_call: TRBJ2-7
cdr3_aa: CASSSSGGRYEQYF

v_call: TRBV10-2
j_call: TRBJ2-5
cdr3_aa: CASSYREEQETQYF

v_call: TRBV12-2
j_call: TRBJ2-5
cdr3_aa: CASRLALAGGPGETQYF

v_call: TRBV20-1
j_call: TRBJ1-3
cdr3_aa: CSARVEGSSGNTIYF

v_call: TRBV25-1
j_call: TRBJ1-2
cdr3_aa: CASRARGRSYGYTF

v_call: TRBV7-9
j_call: TRBJ2-1
cdr3_aa: CASSPGTGEQFF

v_call: TRBV5-8
j_call: TRBJ2-1
cdr3_aa: CASRISFGKGANEQFF

v_call: TRBV5-1
j_call: TRBJ2-1
cdr3_aa: CASSSQGTSGGSSYNEQFF

v_call: TRBV20-1
j_call: TRBJ1-1
cdr3_aa: CSARAVRYTEAFF

v_call: TRBV29-1
j_call: TRBJ1-4
cdr3_aa: CSAQLGSLQGRLFF

v_call: TRBV7-9
j_call: TRBJ2-1
cdr3_aa: CASSLLEEGNEQFF

v_call: TRBV6-6
j_call: TRBJ2-3
cdr3_aa: CASSYLSGTDTQYF

v_call: TRBV20-1
j_call: TRBJ2-7
cdr3_aa: CSARDYRGSWSYEQYF

v_call: TRBV5-4
j_call: TRBJ2-1
cdr3_aa: CASSWRAPQDNEQFF

v_call: TRBV7-8
j_call: TRBJ2-5
cdr3_aa: CASSLSQGRETQYF

v_call: TRBV12-3/TRBV12-4
j_call: TRBJ2-1
cdr3_aa: CASNPGQGRYNEQFF

v_call: TRBV5-1
j_call: TRBJ1-6
cdr3_aa: CASSQQGQLNNSPLHF

v_call: TRBV20-1
j_call: TRBJ2-3
cdr3_aa: CSARQGLGTDTQYF

v_call: TRBV7-2
j_call: TRBJ2-2
cdr3_aa: CASSPQGRVNTGELFF

v_call: TRBV20-1
j_call: TRBJ2-7
cdr3_aa: CSAKTPRGGRPDITYEQYF